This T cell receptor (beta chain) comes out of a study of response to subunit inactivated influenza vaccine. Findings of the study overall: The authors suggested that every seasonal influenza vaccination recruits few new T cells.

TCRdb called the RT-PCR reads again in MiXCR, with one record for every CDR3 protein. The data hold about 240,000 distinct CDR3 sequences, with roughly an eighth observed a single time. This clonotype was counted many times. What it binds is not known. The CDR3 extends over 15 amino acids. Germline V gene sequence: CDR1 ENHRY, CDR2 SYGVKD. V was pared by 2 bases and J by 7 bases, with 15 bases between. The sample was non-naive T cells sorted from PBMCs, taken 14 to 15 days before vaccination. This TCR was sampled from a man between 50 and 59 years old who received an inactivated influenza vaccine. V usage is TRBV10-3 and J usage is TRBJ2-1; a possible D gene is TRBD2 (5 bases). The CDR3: CAISEATGLGNEQFF. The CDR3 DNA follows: TGTGCCATCAGTGAGGCCACGGGGTTAGGGAATGAGCAGTTCTTC.